The subject of this entry is one TCR beta chain. Its antigen is currently unknown. This sample was taken from a study of early T cells in non-severe SARS-CoV-2 infection. Looking at the study overall: Sequencing used unsorted whole-blood bulk RNA, so chains lack pairing. Findings and limits, study-wide: Using VDJdb, the matching emphasized anti-spike CD8 responses while missing private and CD4 specificities.

The V end was cut by 2 bases, the J end by 2 bases, with 12 bases between. Germline CDR1 and CDR2: MDHEN and SYDVKM. This CDR3 comprises 15 residues. In TCRdb, the 5' RACE reads were re-called with MiXCR into one record per CDR3 protein. The data show about 80,000 distinct CDR3 sequences, roughly 9.6% seen once. The clonotype comes from an adult who was a healthcare worker with PCR-confirmed SARS-CoV-2 infection or an uninfected control (not recorded which). The material sequenced was whole blood. The chain carries TRBV28 and TRBJ2-5, with no clear D. CDR3 DNA sequence: TGTGCCAGCAGTTTAGCAGTCTCCCTACAAGAGACCCAGTACTTC. It encodes CASSLAVSLQETQYF.